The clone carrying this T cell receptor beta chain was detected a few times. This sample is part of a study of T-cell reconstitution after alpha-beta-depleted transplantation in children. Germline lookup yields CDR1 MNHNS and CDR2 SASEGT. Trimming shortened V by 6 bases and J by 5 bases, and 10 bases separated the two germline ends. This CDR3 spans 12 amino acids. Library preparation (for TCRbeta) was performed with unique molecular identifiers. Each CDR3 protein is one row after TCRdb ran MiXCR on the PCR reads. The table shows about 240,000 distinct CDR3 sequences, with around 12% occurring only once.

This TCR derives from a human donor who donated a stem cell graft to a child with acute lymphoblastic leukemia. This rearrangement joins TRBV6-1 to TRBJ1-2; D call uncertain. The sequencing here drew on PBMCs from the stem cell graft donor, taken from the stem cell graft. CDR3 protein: CASSDSFYGYTF. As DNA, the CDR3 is TGTGCCAGCAGCGACTCTTTTTATGGCTACACCTTC.